This T cell receptor (beta chain) was identified in a study of T cells in women clearing cervical HPV infection. Turning to the study itself: Case blood drawn at lesion detection; control blood after infection cleared.

Worth noting for this clone: The sequence runs out 3 residues before the end of the CDR3; the remainder is reconstructed from the germline J gene.

Generated by immunoSEQ multiplex PCR, the TCRdb table keeps only in-frame clones and is missing some. The table gives tens of thousands of clones; the top ten clones make up roughly 9.1% of it. The germline CDR1 and CDR2 sequences are DFQATT and SNEGSKA (reference sequence). This CDR3 contains 12 residues. V lost 0 bases to trimming and J lost 10 bases, with 7 bases between them. The chain has TRBV20-1 and TRBJ1-6, with D maybe TRBD1 (5 bases). The TCR sequence derives from a woman aged 18 to 75 with a cervical HPV16 infection that either progressed to CIN3+ or cleared (not recorded which). Sequenced: blood buffy coat. CDR3 region: CSARDQGSPLHF. CDR3 DNA, as far as it was read: TGCAGTGCTAGAGATCAGGGCTCACCC.